This T cell receptor beta chain was obtained from a study of T cell responses to AZD1222 COVID-19 vaccine. Assay used: immunoSEQ multiplex PCR; TCRdb lists only in-frame clones, some missing. Of over 85,000 clones in the sample, roughly nine tenths were seen once. The CDR3 is 17 amino acids. V was pared by 2 bases and J by 3 bases, with 9 bases of the junction left unmatched. CDR1 and CDR2 from the germline V gene are SEHNR and FQNEAQ (reference sequence). The sample in question was peripheral blood, obtained on day 0 of AZD1222 vaccination. The chain recombines TRBV7-9 with TRBJ1-1; the match to TRBD1 covers 10 bases. This TCR was sampled from an adult in good health. CDR3 region: CASSLRQGASRHTEAFF. In DNA, the CDR3 is TGTGCCAGCAGCTTAAGACAGGGGGCCTCTAGGCACACTGAAGCTTTCTTT.